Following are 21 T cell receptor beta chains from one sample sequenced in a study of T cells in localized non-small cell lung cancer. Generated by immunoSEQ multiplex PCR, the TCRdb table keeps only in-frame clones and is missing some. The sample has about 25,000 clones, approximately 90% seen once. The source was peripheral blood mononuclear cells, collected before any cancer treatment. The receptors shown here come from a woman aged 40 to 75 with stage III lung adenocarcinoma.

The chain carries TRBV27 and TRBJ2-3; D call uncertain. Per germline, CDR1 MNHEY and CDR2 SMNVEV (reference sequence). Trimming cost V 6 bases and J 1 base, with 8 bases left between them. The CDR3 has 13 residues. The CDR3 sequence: CASSALGTDTQYF. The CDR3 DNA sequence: TGTGCCAGCAGCGCCCTTGGCACAGATACGCAGTATTTT.

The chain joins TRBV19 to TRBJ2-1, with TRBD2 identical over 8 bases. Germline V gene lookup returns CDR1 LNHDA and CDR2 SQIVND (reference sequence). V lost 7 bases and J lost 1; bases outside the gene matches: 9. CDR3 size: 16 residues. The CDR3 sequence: CASTPGLVSSYNEQFF. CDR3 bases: TGTGCCAGTACCCCGGGACTAGTCTCTTCCTACAATGAGCAGTTCTTC.

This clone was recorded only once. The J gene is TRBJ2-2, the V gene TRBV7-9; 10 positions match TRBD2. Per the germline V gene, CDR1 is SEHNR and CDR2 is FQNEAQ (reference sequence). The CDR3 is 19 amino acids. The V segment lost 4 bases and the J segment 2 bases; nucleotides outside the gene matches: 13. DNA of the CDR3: TGTGCCAGCAGCTCCCCCCGGACTAGCGGTAGGCATAACACCGGGGAGCTGTTTTTT. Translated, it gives CASSSPRTSGRHNTGELFF.

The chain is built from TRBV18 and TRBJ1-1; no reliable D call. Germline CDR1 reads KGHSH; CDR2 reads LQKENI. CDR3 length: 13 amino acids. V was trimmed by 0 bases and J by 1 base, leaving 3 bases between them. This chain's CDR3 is CASSPPGNTEAFF. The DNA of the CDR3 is TGTGCCAGCTCACCACCCGGGAACACTGAAGCTTTCTTT.

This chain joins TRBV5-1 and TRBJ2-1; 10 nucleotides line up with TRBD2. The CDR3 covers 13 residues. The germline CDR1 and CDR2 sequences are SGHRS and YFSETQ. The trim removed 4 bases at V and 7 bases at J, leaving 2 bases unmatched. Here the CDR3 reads CASSLAGVNEQFF. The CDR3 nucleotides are TGCGCCAGCAGCCTAGCGGGAGTTAATGAGCAGTTCTTC. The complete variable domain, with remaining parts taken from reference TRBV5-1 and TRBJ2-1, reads KAGVTQTPRYLIKTRGQQVTLSCSPISGHRSVSWYQQTPGQGLQFLFEYFSETQRNKGNFPGRFSGRQFSNSRSEMNVSTLELGDSALYLCASSLAGVNEQFFGPGTRLTVL.

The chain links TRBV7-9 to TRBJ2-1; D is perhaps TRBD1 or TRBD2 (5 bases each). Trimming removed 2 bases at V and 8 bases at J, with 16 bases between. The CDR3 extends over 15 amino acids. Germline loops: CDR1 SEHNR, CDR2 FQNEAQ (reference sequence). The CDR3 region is CASSLRRTRDHEQFF. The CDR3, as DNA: TGTGCCAGCAGCTTACGACGGACCAGGGACCATGAGCAGTTCTTC.

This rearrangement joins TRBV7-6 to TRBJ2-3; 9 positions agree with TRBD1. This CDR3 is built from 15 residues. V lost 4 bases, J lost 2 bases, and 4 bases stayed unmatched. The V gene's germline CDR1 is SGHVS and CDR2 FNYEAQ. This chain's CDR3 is CASSSDRGDTDTQYF. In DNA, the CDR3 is TGTGCCAGCAGCTCGGACAGGGGAGACACAGATACGCAGTATTTT.

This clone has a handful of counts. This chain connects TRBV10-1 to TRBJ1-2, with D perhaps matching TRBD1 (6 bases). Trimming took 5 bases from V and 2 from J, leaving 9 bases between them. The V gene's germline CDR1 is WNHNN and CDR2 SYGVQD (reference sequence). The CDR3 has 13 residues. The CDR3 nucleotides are TGCGCCAGCAGTCGGACAGTCAACTATGGCTACACCTTC. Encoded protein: CASSRTVNYGYTF.

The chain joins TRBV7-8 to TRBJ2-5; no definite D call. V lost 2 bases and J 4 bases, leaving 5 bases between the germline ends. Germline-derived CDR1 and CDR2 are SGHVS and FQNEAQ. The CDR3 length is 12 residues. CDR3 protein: CASSLIVETQYF. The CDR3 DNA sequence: TGTGCCAGCAGCTTAATCGTAGAGACCCAGTACTTC.

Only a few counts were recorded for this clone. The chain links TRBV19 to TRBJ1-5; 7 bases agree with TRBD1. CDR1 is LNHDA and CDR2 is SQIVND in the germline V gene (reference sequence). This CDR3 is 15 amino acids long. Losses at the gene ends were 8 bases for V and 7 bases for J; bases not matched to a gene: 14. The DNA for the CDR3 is TGTGCCAGTGCTCCCGGGACAGAGCACTTCCAGCCCCAGCATTTT. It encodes CASAPGTEHFQPQHF.

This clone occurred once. CDR3 DNA sequence: TGCGCCAGCAGCCAACTCGGAACAGGGAATGAAAAACTGTTTTTT. Amino acid sequence: CASSQLGTGNEKLFF. This chain uses TRBV4-1 with TRBJ1-4; D possibly corresponds to TRBD1 (6 bases). V was trimmed by 2 bases and J by 5 bases, leaving 12 bases between them. The CDR3 is 15 residues long. The germline V gene encodes CDR1 MGHRA and CDR2 YSYEKL.

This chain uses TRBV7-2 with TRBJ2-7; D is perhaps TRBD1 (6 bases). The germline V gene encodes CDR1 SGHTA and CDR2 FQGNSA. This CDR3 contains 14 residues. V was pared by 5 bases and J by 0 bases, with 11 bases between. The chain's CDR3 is CASSREQGSYEQYF. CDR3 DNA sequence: TGTGCCAGCAGCCGAGAACAGGGCTCCTACGAGCAGTACTTC.

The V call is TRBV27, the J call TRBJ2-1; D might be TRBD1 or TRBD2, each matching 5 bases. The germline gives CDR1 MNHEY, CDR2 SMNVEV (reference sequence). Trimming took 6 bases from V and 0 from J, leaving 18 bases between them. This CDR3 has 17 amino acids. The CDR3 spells CASREPRDRSSYNEQFF. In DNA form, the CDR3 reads TGTGCCAGCAGAGAACCTCGGGACCGGAGCTCCTACAATGAGCAGTTCTTC.

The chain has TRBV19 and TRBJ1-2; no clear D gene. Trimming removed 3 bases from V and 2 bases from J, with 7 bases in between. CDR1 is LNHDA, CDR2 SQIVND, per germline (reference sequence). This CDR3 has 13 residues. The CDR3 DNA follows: TGTGCCAGTAGTATGGTTGGCAACTATGGCTACACCTTC. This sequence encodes CASSMVGNYGYTF.

DNA for the CDR3: TGTGCCAGCAGTTTATCCCTCCCGGTCGCGCAGGGGGCGATGAACTATGGCTACACCTTC. The encoded protein is CASSLSLPVAQGAMNYGYTF. V usage is TRBV27 and J usage is TRBJ1-2; 8 bases agree with TRBD1. The CDR3 is 20 residues long. Unmatched junction bases numbered 17, after V lost 0 bases and J lost 2 bases. Per germline, CDR1 MNHEY and CDR2 SMNVEV (reference sequence).

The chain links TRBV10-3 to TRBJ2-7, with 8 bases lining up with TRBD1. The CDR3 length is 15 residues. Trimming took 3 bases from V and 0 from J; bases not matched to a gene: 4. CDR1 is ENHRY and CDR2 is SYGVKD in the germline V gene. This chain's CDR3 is CAISDGDRNSYEQYF. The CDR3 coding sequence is TGTGCCATCAGTGATGGGGACAGGAACTCCTACGAGCAGTACTTC.

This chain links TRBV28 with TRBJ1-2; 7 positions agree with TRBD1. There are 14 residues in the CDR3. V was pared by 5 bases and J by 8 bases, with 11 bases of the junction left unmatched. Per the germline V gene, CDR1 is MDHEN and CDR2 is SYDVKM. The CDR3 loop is CASSSPGQPKGYTF. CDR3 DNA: TGTGCCAGCAGTAGCCCGGGACAGCCTAAGGGCTACACCTTC.

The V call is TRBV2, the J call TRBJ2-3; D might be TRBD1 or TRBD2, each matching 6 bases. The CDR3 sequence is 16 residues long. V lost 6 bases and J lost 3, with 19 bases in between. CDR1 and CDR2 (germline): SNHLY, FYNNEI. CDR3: CASSVGARGGTDTQYF. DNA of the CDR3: TGTGCCAGCAGCGTCGGGGCCAGGGGAGGAACAGATACGCAGTATTTT.

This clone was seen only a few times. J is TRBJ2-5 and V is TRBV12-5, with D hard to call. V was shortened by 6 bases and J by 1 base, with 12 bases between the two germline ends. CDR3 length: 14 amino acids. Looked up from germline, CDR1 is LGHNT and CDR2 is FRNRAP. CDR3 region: CASGSRPLQETQYF. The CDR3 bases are TGTGCTAGTGGGTCAAGACCGCTCCAAGAGACCCAGTACTTC.

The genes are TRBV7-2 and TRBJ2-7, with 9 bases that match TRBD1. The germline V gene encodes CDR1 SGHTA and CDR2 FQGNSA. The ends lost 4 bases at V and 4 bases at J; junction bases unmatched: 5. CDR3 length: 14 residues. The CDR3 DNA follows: TGTGCCAGCAGCTCCCGGGACAGGGCTTACGAGCAGTACTTC. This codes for CASSSRDRAYEQYF.

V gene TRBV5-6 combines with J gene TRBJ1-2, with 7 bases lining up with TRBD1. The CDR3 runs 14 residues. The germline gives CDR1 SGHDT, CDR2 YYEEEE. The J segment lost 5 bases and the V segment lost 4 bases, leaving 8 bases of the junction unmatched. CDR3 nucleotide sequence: TGTGCCAGCAGCACCGGACAGGCCATTTATGGCTACACCTTC. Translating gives CASSTGQAIYGYTF. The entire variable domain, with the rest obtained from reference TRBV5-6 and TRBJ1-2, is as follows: DAGVTQSPTHLIKTRGQQVTLRCSPKSGHDTVSWYQQALGQGPQFIFQYYEEEERQRGNFPDRFSGHQFPNYSSELNVNALLLGDSALYLCASSTGQAIYGYTFGSGTRLTVV.